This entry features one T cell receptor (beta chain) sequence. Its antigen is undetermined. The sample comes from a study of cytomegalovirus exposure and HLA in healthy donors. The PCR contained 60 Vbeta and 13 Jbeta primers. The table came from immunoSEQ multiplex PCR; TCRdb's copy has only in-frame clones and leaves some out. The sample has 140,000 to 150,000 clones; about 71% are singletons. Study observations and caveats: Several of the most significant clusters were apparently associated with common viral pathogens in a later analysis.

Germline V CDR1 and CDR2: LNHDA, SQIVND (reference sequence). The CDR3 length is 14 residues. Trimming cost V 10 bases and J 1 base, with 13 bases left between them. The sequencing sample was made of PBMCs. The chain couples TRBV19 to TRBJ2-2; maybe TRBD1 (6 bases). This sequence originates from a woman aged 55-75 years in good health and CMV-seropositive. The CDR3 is CATRIQGNTGELFF. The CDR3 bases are TGTGCCACTAGAATACAGGGGAACACCGGGGAGCTGTTTTTT.